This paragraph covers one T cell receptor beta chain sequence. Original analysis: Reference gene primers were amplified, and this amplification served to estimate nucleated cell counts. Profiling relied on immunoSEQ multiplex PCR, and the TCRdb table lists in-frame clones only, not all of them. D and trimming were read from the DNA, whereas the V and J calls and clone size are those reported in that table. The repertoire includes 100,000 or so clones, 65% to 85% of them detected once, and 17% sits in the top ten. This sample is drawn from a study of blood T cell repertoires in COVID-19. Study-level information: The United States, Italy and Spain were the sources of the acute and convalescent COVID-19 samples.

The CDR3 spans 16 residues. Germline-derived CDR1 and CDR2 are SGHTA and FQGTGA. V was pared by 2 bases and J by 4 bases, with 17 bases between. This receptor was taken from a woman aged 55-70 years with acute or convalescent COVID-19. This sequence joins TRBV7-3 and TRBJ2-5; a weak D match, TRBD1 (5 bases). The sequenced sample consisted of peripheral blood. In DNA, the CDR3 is TGTGCCAGCAGCTTATGGGGCACAACCAGCAGAGAGACCCAGTACTTC. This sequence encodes CASSLWGTTSRETQYF.